Sequencing of this TCR beta chain was carried out in a study of OX40 agonist ivuxolimab in advanced cancers. About the research overall: Partial responses were achieved by three patients: one hepatocellular carcinoma, two cutaneous melanoma. Overall study results and limits: Both blood CD4+ and CD8+ T cells showed clonal growth by week 6 at 0.1 to 3.0 mg/kg.

Turning to this clone: Antigen: not known.

The protocol was immunoSEQ multiplex PCR, while the TCRdb copy is restricted to in-frame clones and leaves out a portion. The sample holds over 65,000 clones, roughly 88% seen once. Prior autoimmune disease or systemic immunosuppression barred patients. Trimming took 1 base from V and 1 from J; bases not matched to a gene: 5. CDR3 length: 17 residues. CDR1 and CDR2 (germline): SGHNT, YENEEA. This clonotype was obtained from an adult with an advanced solid tumor such as melanoma, head and neck, liver or kidney cancer. Source: CD4+ or CD8+ T cells sorted from blood, taken in a trial of the OX40 agonist ivuxolimab. The chain couples TRBV11-3 to TRBJ2-5; 11 nucleotides agree with TRBD2. CDR3 DNA: TGTGCCAGCAGCTTAGGATATGGGACTAGCGGCCAAGAGACCCAGTACTTC. This encodes CASSLGYGTSGQETQYF.